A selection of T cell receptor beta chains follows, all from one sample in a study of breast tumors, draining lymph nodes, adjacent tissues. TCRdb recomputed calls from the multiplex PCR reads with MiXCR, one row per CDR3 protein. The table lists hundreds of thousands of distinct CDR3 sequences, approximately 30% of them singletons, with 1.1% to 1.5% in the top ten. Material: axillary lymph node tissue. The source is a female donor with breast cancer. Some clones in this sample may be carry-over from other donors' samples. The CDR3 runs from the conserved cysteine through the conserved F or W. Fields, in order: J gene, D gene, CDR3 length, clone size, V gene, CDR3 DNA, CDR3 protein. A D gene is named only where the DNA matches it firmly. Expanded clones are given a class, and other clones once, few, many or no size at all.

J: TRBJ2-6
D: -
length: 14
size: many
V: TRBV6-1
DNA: TGTGCCAGCAGTGAAGGGGCTGGGGCCAACGTCCTGACTTTC
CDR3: CASSEGAGANVLTF

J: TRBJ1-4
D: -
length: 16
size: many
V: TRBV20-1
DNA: TGCAGTGCTAATTTGACAGGCGATTATGATAATGAAAAACTGTTTTTT
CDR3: CSANLTGDYDNEKLFF

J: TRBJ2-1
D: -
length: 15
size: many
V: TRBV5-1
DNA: TGCGCCAGCAGCTTCGAGAGTCGACCCTACAATGAGCAGTTCTTC
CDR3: CASSFESRPYNEQFF

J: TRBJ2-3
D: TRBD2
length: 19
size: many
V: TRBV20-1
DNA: TGCAGTGCTAGCCCCGAGGGTAGCGGGAGCGCTTACTCCGACGATACGCAGTATTTT
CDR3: CSASPEGSGSAYSDDTQYF

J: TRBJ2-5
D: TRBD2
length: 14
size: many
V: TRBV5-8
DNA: TGTGCCAGCAGCTTCCGGGCTAGCGGAGAGACCCAGTACTTC
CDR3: CASSFRASGETQYF

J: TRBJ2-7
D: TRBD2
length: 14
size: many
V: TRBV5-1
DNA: TGCGCCAGCAGCGCCGGGACTAGTAGCGACGAGCAGTACTTC
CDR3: CASSAGTSSDEQYF

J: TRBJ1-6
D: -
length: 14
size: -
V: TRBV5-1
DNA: TGCGCCAGCAGCCAGGACGCGGGTGGGGACACCCTCCACTTT
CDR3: CASSQDAGGDTLHF

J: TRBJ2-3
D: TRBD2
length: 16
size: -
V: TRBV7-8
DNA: TGTGCCAGCAGCGTCCCGACTAGCGGGAACCCAGATACGCAGTATTTT
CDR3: CASSVPTSGNPDTQYF

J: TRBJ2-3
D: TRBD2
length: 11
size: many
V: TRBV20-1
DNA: TGCAGTGCTAGTGGTCTAGCGGGAGTGTATTTT
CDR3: CSASGLAGVYF

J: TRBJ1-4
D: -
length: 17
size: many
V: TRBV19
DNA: TGTGCCAGTAGTACTCCGGGACAAGTTGCAACTAATGAAAAACTGTTTTTT
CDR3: CASSTPGQVATNEKLFF

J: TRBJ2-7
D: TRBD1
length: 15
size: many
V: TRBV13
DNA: TGTGCCAGCAGAAAAGCCGGGACAGGGGTCGACGAGCAGTACTTC
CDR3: CASRKAGTGVDEQYF

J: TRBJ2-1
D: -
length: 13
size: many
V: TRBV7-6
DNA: TGTGCCAGCAGCTTAGAGGGGCGGGGCGAGCAGTTCTTC
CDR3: CASSLEGRGEQFF

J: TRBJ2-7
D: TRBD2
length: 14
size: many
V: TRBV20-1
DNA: TGCAGTGCTAATGATCCAGCGGGATCCTACGAGCAGTACTTC
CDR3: CSANDPAGSYEQYF

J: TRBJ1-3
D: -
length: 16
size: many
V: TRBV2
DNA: TGTGCCAGCAGTGGTTTAGACGTAAGCTCTGGAAACACCATATATTTT
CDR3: CASSGLDVSSGNTIYF

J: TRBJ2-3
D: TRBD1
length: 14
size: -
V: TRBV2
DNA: TGTGCCAGCAGTACCACAGGGGGTCCAGATACGCAGTATTTT
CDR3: CASSTTGGPDTQYF

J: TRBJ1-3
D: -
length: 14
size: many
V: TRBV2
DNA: TGTGCCAGCAGAGGCAACGGGGTCGGAAACACCATATATTTT
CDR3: CASRGNGVGNTIYF

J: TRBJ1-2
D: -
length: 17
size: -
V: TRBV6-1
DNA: TGTGCCAGCAGCCGCGGGGCTGCACGAAGCGGTAACTATGGCTACACCTTC
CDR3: CASSRGAARSGNYGYTF

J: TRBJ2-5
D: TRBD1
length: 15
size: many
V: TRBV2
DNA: TGTGCCAGCAGGGGGGGGGACAGGGGTCCGGAGACCCAGTACTTC
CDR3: CASRGGDRGPETQYF

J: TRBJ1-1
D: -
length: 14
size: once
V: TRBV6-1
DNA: TGTGCCAGCAGTGAAGGGACAGAGAACACTGAAGCTTTCTTT
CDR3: CASSEGTENTEAFF

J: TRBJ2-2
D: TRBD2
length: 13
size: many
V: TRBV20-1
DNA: TGCAGTGCCGAGCGGGAGGTCACCGGGGAGCTGTTTTTT
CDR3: CSAEREVTGELFF

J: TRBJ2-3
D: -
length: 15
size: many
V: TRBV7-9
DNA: TGTGCCAGCGCTACGGGGGGCGGGACCGGAGATACGCAGTATTTT
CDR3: CASATGGGTGDTQYF

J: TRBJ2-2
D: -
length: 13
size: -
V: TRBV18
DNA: TGTGCCAGCTCACCGGTTATGGACGGGGAGCTGTTTTTT
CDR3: CASSPVMDGELFF

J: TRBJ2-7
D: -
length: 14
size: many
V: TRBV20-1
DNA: TGCAGTGCTAGAGATCGGGCGAGCTCCTACGAGCAGTACTTC
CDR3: CSARDRASSYEQYF

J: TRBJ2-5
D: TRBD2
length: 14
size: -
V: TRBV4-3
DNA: TGCGCCAGCAGCCAAGGGCTAGCGGGCGAGACCCAGTACTTC
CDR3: CASSQGLAGETQYF

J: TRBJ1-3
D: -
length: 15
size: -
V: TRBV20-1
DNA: TGCAGTGCAAACAAACCCACGCCATGTGGAAACACCATATATTTC
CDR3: CSANKPTPCGNTIYF

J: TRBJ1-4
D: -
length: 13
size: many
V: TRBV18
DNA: TGTGCCAGCTCACGGGCAACTAATGAAAAACTGTTTTTT
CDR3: CASSRATNEKLFF

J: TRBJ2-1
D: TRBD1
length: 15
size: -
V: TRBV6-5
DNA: TGTGCCAGCAGTCACGGGGACAGGGCCCTCGGTGAGCAGTTCTTC
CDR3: CASSHGDRALGEQFF

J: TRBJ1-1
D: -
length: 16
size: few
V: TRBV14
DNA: TGTGCCAGCAGCCTTCCTGGACGGGGGCGGACATCTGAAGCTTTCTTT
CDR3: CASSLPGRGRTSEAFF

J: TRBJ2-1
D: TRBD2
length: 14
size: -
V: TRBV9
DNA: TGTGCCAGCAGCCCCAGCGGGAACTACAATGAGCAGTTCTTC
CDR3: CASSPSGNYNEQFF

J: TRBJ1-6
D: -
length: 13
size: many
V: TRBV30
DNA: TGTGCCTGGAGGCCAGGGTTTACTTCACCCCTCCACTTT
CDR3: CAWRPGFTSPLHF

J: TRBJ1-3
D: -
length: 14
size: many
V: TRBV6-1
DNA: TGTGCCAGCAGTGATGGTGGAGATGGAAACACCATATATTTT
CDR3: CASSDGGDGNTIYF

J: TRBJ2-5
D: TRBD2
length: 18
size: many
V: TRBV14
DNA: TGTGCCAGCAGCCAAGAATGGGGACTAGCGGGCCGAGGAGAGACCCAGTACTTC
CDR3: CASSQEWGLAGRGETQYF

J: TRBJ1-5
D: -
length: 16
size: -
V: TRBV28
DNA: TGTGCCAGCAGTTTATCTTCCAGGGGAGGCGATCAGCCCCAGCATTTT
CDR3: CASSLSSRGGDQPQHF

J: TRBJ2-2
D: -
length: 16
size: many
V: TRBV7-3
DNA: TGTGCCAGCAGCCTTACCGGGACTTCGGCGACCGGGGAGCTGTTTTTT
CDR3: CASSLTGTSATGELFF

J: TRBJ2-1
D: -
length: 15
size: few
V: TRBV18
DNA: TGTGCCAGCTCACCAGCCACCGGGGCGGGCCGGGAGCAGTTCTTC
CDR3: CASSPATGAGREQFF

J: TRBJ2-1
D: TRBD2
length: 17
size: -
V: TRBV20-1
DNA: TGCAGTGTAAGATCTCCTAGCGGGAGCTCATCCTACAATGAGCAGCTCTTC
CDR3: CSVRSPSGSSSYNEQLF

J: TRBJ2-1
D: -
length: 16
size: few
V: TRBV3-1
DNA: TGTGCCAGCAGCCAAGGGGAGGACCTAGTCGACAATGAGCAGTTCTTC
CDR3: CASSQGEDLVDNEQFF

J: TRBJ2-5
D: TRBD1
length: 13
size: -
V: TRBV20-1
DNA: TGCAGTGCTAGAGCCGCGGGACAGGTGACCCAGTACTTC
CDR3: CSARAAGQVTQYF

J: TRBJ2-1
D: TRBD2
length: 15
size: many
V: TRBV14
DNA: TGTGCCAGCAGCCTGGGGCGGGAGACTTACAATGAGCAGTTCTTC
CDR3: CASSLGRETYNEQFF

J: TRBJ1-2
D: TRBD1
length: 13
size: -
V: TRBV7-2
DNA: TGTGCCAGCAGCACCCGGACAGGGAATGGCTACACCTTC
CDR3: CASSTRTGNGYTF

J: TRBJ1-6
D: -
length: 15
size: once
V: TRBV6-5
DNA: TGTGCCAGCAGTCACCGGTCCGGATATAATTCACCCCTCCACTTT
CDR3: CASSHRSGYNSPLHF

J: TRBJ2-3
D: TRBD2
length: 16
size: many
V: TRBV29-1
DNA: TGCAGCGTTGTTCCGCATATGGCGGGAGTGTTTGATACGCAGTATTTT
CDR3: CSVVPHMAGVFDTQYF

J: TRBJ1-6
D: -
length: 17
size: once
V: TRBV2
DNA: TGTGCCAGCCTTCGACAGACCGGGGACGGCTATAATTCACCCCTCCACTTT
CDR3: CASLRQTGDGYNSPLHF

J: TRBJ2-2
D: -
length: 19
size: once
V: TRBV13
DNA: TGTGCCAGCAGCTTACTAGGTCGGGCGTCGAGGCGCGACACCGGGGAGCTGTTTTTT
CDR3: CASSLLGRASRRDTGELFF

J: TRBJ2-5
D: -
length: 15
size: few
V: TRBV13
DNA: TGTGCCAGCAGCTTACCGGGCGGGATTCAAGAGACCCAGTACTTC
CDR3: CASSLPGGIQETQYF

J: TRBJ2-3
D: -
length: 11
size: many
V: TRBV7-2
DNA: TGTGCCAGCAGCTCCAAGGTTATGGAGTATTTT
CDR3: CASSSKVMEYF

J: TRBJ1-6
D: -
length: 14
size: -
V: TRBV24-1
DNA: TGTGCCACCAGTGTCCGGGAGGATAATTCACCCCTCCACTTT
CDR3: CATSVREDNSPLHF

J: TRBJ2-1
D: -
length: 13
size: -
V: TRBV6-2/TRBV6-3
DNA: TGTGCCAGCAGTTACTCGTGGGCCAACGAGCAGTTCTTC
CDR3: CASSYSWANEQFF

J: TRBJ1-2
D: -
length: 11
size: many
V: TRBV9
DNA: TGTGCCAGCAGCAGCGCCTATGGCTACACCTTC
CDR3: CASSSAYGYTF

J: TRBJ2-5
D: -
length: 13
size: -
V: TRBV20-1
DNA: TGCAGTGCTAGTACAGATGTCCAAGAGGCCCAGTACTTC
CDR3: CSASTDVQEAQYF

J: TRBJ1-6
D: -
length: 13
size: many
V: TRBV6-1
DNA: TGTGCCAGCATTAGCAGGGATAATTCACCCCTCCACTTT
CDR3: CASISRDNSPLHF